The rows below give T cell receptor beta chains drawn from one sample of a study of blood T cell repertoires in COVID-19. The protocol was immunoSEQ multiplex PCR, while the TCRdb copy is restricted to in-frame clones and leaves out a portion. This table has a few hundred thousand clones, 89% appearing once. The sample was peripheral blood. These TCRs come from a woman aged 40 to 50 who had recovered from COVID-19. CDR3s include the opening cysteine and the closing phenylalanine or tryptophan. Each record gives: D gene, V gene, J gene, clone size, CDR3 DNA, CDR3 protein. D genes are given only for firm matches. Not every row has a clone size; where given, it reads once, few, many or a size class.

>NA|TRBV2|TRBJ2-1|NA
TGTGCCAGCAGTGAACAGGGGCTGCGGAATGAGCAGTTCTTC
CASSEQGLRNEQFF
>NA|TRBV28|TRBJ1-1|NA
TGTGCCAGCCCCGACAGCACTGAAGCTTTCTTT
CASPDSTEAFF
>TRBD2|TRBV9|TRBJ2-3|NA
TGTGCCAGCAGCAGACGACTAGCGGGGGGGCCTGATACGCAGTATTTT
CASSRRLAGGPDTQYF
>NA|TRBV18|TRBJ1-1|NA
TGTGCCAGTCAGGGCGCAGGCAGGGCCACTGAAGCTTTCTTT
CASQGAGRATEAFF
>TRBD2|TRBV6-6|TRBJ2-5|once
TGTGCCAGCAGTTACGGAGCGGGGGGGCGGGAGACCCAGTACTTC
CASSYGAGGRETQYF
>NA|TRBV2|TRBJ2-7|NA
TGTGCCAGCAGCTCATACAACTACGAGCAGTACTTC
CASSSYNYEQYF
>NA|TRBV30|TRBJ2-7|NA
TGTGCCTGGAGATTCAGGGGTAGGGACTACGAGCAGTACTTC
CAWRFRGRDYEQYF
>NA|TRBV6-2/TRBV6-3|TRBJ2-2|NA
TGTGCCAGCAGTTACGCCGGCGGAACCGGGGAGCTGTTTTTT
CASSYAGGTGELFF
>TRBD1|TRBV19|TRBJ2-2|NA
TGTGCCAGTAGTCACAGGGGGTACACCGGGGAGCTGTTTTTT
CASSHRGYTGELFF
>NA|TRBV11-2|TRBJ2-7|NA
TGTGCCAGCAGCTTAGATCTTTCCTACGAGCAGTACTTC
CASSLDLSYEQYF
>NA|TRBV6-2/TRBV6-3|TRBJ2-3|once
TGTGCCAGCAGCTATAGTCGGGATACGCAGTATTTT
CASSYSRDTQYF
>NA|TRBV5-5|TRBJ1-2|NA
TGTGCCAGCAGCCCTGGACGGGGGAACTATGGCTACACCTTC
CASSPGRGNYGYTF
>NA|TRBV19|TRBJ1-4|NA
TGTGCCAGTAGTATGGCAGGCTGGAATGAAAAACTGTTTTTT
CASSMAGWNEKLFF
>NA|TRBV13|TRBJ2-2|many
TGTGCCAGCAGCGCGCCGGTGGTTTCGGGGGAGCTGTTTTTT
CASSAPVVSGELFF
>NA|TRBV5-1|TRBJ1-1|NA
TGCGCCAGCAGCAGTCAGGGAAAACCATCTGACACTGAAGCTTTCTTT
CASSSQGKPSDTEAFF
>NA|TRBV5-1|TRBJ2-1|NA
TGCGCCAGCAGCTTGGAGGCCAGGGCCAGGGGTTCCTACAATGAGCAGTTCTTC
CASSLEARARGSYNEQFF
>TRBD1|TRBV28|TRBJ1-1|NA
TGTGCCAGCCGAGACAGGGCCCCTGAAGCTTTCTTT
CASRDRAPEAFF
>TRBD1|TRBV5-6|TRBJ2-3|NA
TGTGCCAGCGCCGGGACAGGGCGACATACGCAGTATTTT
CASAGTGRHTQYF
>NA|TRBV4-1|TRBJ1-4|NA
TGCGCCAGCAGCCCAACCGGGAGCGTGGGGGAAAAACTGTTTTTT
CASSPTGSVGEKLFF
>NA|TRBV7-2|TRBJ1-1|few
TGTGCCAGCAGCGCACAGGGAAACACTGAAGCTTTCTTT
CASSAQGNTEAFF
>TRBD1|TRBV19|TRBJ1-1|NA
TGTGCCAGTAGTATGCTAACAGGGGGGAACACTGAAGCTTTCTTT
CASSMLTGGNTEAFF
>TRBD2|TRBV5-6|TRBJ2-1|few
TGTGCCAGCAGCTTGCAAGCTAGCGGGAGGGGTGCGAATGAGCAGTTCTTC
CASSLQASGRGANEQFF
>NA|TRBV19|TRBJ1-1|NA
TGTGCCAGTAGTATAGTCTCTGAAGCTTTCTTT
CASSIVSEAFF
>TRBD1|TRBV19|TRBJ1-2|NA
TGTGCCAGTAGTATAGATGAGGGGACAGGGATCTATGGCTACACCTTC
CASSIDEGTGIYGYTF
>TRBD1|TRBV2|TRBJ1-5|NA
TGTGCCAGCAGTGCGGGACAGGGGGCAGGTCAGCCCCAGCATTTT
CASSAGQGAGQPQHF
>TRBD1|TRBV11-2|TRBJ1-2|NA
TGTGCCAGCAGCCGAGACAGGGAGAGAGGCGGCTACACCTTC
CASSRDRERGGYTF
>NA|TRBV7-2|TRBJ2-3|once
TGTGCCAGCAGCCACGACAGCAGCACAGATACGCAGTATTTT
CASSHDSSTDTQYF
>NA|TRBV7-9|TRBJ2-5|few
TGTGCCAGCAGCTCCCCTGACAACGCGGGTGGGACCCAGTACTTC
CASSSPDNAGGTQYF
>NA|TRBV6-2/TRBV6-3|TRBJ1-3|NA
TGTGCCAGCAGTTACAACAACCGTCTCGGAAACACCATATATTTT
CASSYNNRLGNTIYF
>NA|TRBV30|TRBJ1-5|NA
TGTGCCTGGAACTATCAGGGTGGAAATCAGCCCCAGCATTTT
CAWNYQGGNQPQHF
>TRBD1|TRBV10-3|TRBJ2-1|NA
TGTGCCATCACCGGACAGGGAGACAATGAGCAGTTCTTC
CAITGQGDNEQFF
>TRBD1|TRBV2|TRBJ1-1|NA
TGTGCCAGCAGCGAACAGGGGGGTCAAACTGAAGCTTTCTTT
CASSEQGGQTEAFF
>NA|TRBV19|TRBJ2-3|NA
TGTGCCAGTAGTATAATGGGACAAAGCACAGATACGCAGTATTTT
CASSIMGQSTDTQYF
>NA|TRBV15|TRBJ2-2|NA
TGTGCCACCAGCAGAGATAAGACACTTAGCACCGGGGAGCTGTTTTTT
CATSRDKTLSTGELFF
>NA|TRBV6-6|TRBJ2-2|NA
TGTGCCAGCAGTCCCTGGGGTAGCGGACCCGGGGAGCTGTTTTTT
CASSPWGSGPGELFF
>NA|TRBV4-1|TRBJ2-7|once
TGCGCCAGCAGCGACAGAAAGGGTTACGAGCAGTACTTC
CASSDRKGYEQYF
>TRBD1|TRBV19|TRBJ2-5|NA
TGTGCCAGTAGTACTCCCAGGGGGAGAGTGGAGACCCAGTACTTC
CASSTPRGRVETQYF
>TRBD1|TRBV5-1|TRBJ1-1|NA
TGCGCCAGCAGCTTGGGGACAGGAAAGGACACTGAAGCTTTCTTT
CASSLGTGKDTEAFF
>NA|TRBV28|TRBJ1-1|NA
TGTGCCAGCATCCCCGGGTCGGGATGGGGTACCACAAACACTGAAGCTTTCTTT
CASIPGSGWGTTNTEAFF
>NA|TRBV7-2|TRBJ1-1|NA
TGTGCCAGCAGCTTAAGACAGAGGTTTGCTGAAGCTTTCTTT
CASSLRQRFAEAFF
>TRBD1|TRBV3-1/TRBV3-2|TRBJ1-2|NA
TGTGCCAGCAGCCAGACAGGGGGCGCGGGGGGCTACACCTTC
CASSQTGGAGGYTF
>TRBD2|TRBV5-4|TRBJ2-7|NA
TGTGCCAGTAGCGGGGGGGAGTACGAGCAGTACTTC
CASSGGEYEQYF
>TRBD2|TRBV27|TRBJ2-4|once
TGTGCCAGCAGTTTAACTGTTACTAGCGGGGGGGCCAAGAACATTCAGTACTTC
CASSLTVTSGGAKNIQYF
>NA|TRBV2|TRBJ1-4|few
TGTGCCAGCGTAACGGGTACGATTAATGAAAAACTGTTTTTT
CASVTGTINEKLFF
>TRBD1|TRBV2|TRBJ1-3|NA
TGTGCCAGCAGGGAGACAGGGTCTGGAAACACCATATATTTT
CASRETGSGNTIYF
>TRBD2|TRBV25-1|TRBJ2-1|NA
TGTGCCAGCAGTGAATTGGGGTCTAGCGGATACAATGAGCAGTTCTTC
CASSELGSSGYNEQFF
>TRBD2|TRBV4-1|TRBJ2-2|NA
TGCGCCAGCAGCCAAGATCTCGCTAGCGGAAGGCGCGGGGAGCTGTTTTTT
CASSQDLASGRRGELFF
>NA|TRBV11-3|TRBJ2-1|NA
TGTGCCAGCAGCCCATCTAATTACAATGAGCAGTTCTTC
CASSPSNYNEQFF
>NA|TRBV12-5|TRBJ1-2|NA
TGTGCTAGTGATACTCTCGACGGATCCTTTGAGGGTGGCTACACCTTC
CASDTLDGSFEGGYTF
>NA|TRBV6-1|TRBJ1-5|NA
TGTGCCAGCAGTGAAAGGGGCACTCAGCCCCAGCATTTT
CASSERGTQPQHF
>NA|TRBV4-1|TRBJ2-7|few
TGCGCCAGCAGCCCGGGTCGACTTTACGAGCAGTACTTC
CASSPGRLYEQYF
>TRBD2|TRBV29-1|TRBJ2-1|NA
TGCAGCGCGGAAGGACTAGCGGGCAAGTCCAATGAGCAGTTCTTC
CSAEGLAGKSNEQFF
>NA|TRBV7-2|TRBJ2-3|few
TGTGCCAGCAGCGTGCGAACCTCTAGCACAGATACGCAGTATTTT
CASSVRTSSTDTQYF
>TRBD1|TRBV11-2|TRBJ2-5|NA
TGTGCCAGCAGCCCGGGACAGGCTTTTGAGACCCAGTACTTC
CASSPGQAFETQYF
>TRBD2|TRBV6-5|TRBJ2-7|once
TGTGCCAGCAGTTCTAGCGGGGGTTACGAGCAGTACTTC
CASSSSGGYEQYF
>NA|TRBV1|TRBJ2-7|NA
TGCACCAGCAGCCAAGATAAGGGGGGGGGCTTTCCCTACGAGCAGTACTTC
CTSSQDKGGGFPYEQYF
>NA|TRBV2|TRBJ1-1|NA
TGTGCCAGCAGTGAACAGGGGATGAACACTGAAGCTTTCTTT
CASSEQGMNTEAFF
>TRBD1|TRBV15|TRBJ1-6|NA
TGTGCCACCAGCAGGACTCAAGGGGGCCATTCACCCCTCCACTTT
CATSRTQGGHSPLHF
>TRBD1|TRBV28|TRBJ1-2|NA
TGTGCCAGCAGTGGGGGACAGGGGGTTGACGGCTACACCTTC
CASSGGQGVDGYTF
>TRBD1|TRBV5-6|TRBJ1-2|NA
TGTGCCAGCAGCTTGGGGGACAGGGTCCAAGGCTACACCTTC
CASSLGDRVQGYTF